Each of the 30 T cell receptor beta chains below was sequenced from the same sample in a study of blood T cell repertoires in COVID-19 (dated by TCRdb to the early 2020s). Libraries were prepared through the immunoSEQ multiplex PCR assay. The clones in this table, taken by TCRdb from immuneACCESS, are in-frame only. Not every clone is retained; where verified, under half of the shortfall comes from an unresolved V gene, and the cause of the rest is unknown. This sample has about 240,000 clones in its table, and 86% of those were observed once. The top ten hold roughly an eighth of the sample. The sample was peripheral blood. These receptors came from a man aged 80 or over with acute or convalescent COVID-19.

The chain uses TRBV2 and TRBJ1-2, with TRBD1 matching over 7 bases. Germline values: CDR1 SNHLY, CDR2 FYNNEI. The CDR3 has 14 residues. With 6 bases clipped from V and 4 bases from J, the junction kept 8 bases outside the gene matches. CDR3: CASSAATGPYGYTF. For the CDR3, the DNA is TGTGCCAGCAGCGCCGCGACAGGGCCCTATGGCTACACCTTC.

This clone was counted only a few times. The V gene is TRBV3-1 (or the pseudogene TRBV3-2), the J gene TRBJ2-3; 12 positions match TRBD2. V was clipped by 2 bases and J by 4 bases; unmatched bases: 10. CDR1 is LGHDT and CDR2 is YNNKEL in the germline V gene (reference sequence). CDR3 length: 18 residues. The CDR3: CASSQNLWTSGAPDTQYF. The DNA for the CDR3 is TGTGCCAGCAGCCAAAACCTCTGGACTAGCGGGGCCCCAGATACGCAGTATTTT.

This clone was seen just once. The chain employs TRBV7-8 and TRBJ1-1; 7 bases are a match to TRBD1. CDR1 and CDR2 from the germline V gene are SGHVS and FQNEAQ. This CDR3 contains 14 residues. J was trimmed by 1 base and V by 5 bases; bases with no gene match: 4. In nucleotides, the CDR3 is TGTGCCAGCAGCGCCCGGGACAGGAACACTGAAGCTTTCTTT. Amino acids: CASSARDRNTEAFF.

Only one count was recorded for this clone. For the CDR3, the DNA is TGCGCCAGCAGCTTGGGGGGACAGGGGTTCGGGCTGATCTATTATGGCTACACCTTC. Its protein product is CASSLGGQGFGLIYYGYTF. V gene TRBV5-1 combines with J gene TRBJ1-2; TRBD1 matches 10 bases. Germline assignment: CDR1 SGHRS and CDR2 YFSETQ. V lost 0 bases, J lost 5 bases, and 16 bases stayed unmatched. This CDR3 spans 19 amino acids.

CDR3 DNA sequence: TGTGCCAGCAGCCATGACACTAGCGGGGGAACCGGGGAGCTGTTTTTT. Protein sequence: CASSHDTSGGTGELFF. The chain joins TRBV4-2 to TRBJ2-2; TRBD2 matches 11 bases. This CDR3 comprises 16 residues. Trimming removed 3 bases from V and 5 bases from J; junction bases left unmatched: 5. The V gene's germline CDR1 is LGHNA and CDR2 YNFKEQ.

The chain couples TRBV5-1 to TRBJ2-5, with TRBD1 matching over 8 bases. The germline V gene encodes CDR1 SGHRS and CDR2 YFSETQ. CDR3 length: 14 residues. V shed 4 bases, J shed 2 bases, and the junction held 4 bases outside the gene matches. The CDR3 nucleotides read TGCGCCAGCAGCCGCGGACAGGGACAAGAGACCCAGTACTTC. As protein: CASSRGQGQETQYF.

The V call is TRBV27, the J call TRBJ1-4; perhaps TRBD1 as D (6 bases). CDR3 length: 15 residues. Germline loops: CDR1 MNHEY, CDR2 SMNVEV (reference sequence). V lost 6 bases to trimming and J lost 5 bases, with 16 bases between them. For the CDR3, the DNA is TGTGCCAGCAGCCAACCCGGGACACCGAATGAAAAACTGTTTTTT. It is translated as CASSQPGTPNEKLFF.

The chain recombines TRBV9 with TRBJ2-7; D perhaps matches TRBD2 (5 bases). The CDR3 is 15 amino acids. Deletions cut 0 bases from V and 3 bases from J, with 13 bases between. In germline, CDR1 is SGDLS, CDR2 YYNGEE. The CDR3 here is CASSVETGSLYEQYF. The CDR3 nucleotides are TGTGCCAGCAGCGTAGAGACGGGAAGTCTCTACGAGCAGTACTTC.

Points on this clone: The sample has other DNA sequences that encode this CDR3 too. V and J are TRBV6-5 and TRBJ1-2; 9 nucleotides agree with TRBD1. The CDR3 runs to 13 residues. Germline lookup yields CDR1 MNHEY and CDR2 SVGAGI. V lost 6 bases to trimming and J lost 5 bases; unmatched junction nucleotides: 4. The CDR3 bases are TGTGCCAGCAGATCGACAGGGGGATATGGCTACACCTTC. This codes for CASRSTGGYGYTF.

The J gene is TRBJ1-5, the V gene TRBV15, with 7 bases that match TRBD1. V gave up 4 bases and J gave up 2 bases; unmatched junction bases: 8. Germline V gives CDR1 LNHNV, CDR2 YYDKDF (reference sequence). The length of the CDR3 is 16 residues. The CDR3 DNA sequence: TGTGCCACCAGCATTTCGACAGGGCTGGGCAATCAGCCCCAGCATTTT. The encoded protein is CATSISTGLGNQPQHF.

The chain recombines TRBV4-3 with TRBJ1-2; unclear D gene. This CDR3 comprises 16 residues. Trimming left V 0 bases short and J 4 bases short, with 15 bases between. CDR1 and CDR2 (germline): LGHNA, YSLEER. The CDR3 DNA sequence: TGCGCCAGCAGCCAAGATCTCGCGCGAACGTCCTATGGCTACACCTTC. Translation: CASSQDLARTSYGYTF.

V and J are TRBV27 and TRBJ2-3; D not certain. The germline V gene encodes CDR1 MNHEY and CDR2 SMNVEV (reference sequence). The germline V and J ends were trimmed by 2 bases and 1 base, with 16 bases remaining between them. There are 17 residues in the CDR3. The CDR3 region is CASSLLHGVNGTDTQYF. CDR3 coding DNA: TGTGCCAGCAGTTTACTTCATGGAGTAAACGGCACAGATACGCAGTATTTT.

This chain connects TRBV6-1 to TRBJ1-1; a weak D match, TRBD1 (5 bases). V lost 3 bases and J lost 5, with 10 bases in between. The CDR3 is 13 amino acids. CDR1 and CDR2 from the germline V gene are MNHNS and SASEGT. CDR3 sequence reads: CASSDGAGTEAFF. CDR3 bases: TGTGCCAGCAGTGATGGTGCAGGGACTGAAGCTTTCTTT.

V usage is TRBV28 and J usage is TRBJ2-7; TRBD2 aligns across 12 bases. In germline, CDR1 is MDHEN, CDR2 SYDVKM. The CDR3 is 15 amino acids. V shed 2 bases and J 4 bases; nucleotides not matched to a gene: 3. The DNA for the CDR3 is TGTGCCAGCAGTTTAACCCTAGCGGGAGGGTACGAGCAGTACTTC. Protein product: CASSLTLAGGYEQYF.

V usage is TRBV3-1 (or the pseudogene TRBV3-2) and J usage is TRBJ2-3, with TRBD1 matching 8 bases. Germline assignment: CDR1 LGHDT and CDR2 YNNKEL (reference sequence). The trim removed 4 bases at V and 2 bases at J, leaving 2 bases unmatched. The CDR3 extends over 14 amino acids. CDR3 protein: CASSPGGLTDTQYF. The CDR3 DNA reads TGTGCCAGCAGCCCAGGGGGCCTCACAGATACGCAGTATTTT.

The chain employs TRBV15 and TRBJ1-2, with TRBD1 identical over 7 bases. V shed 3 bases and J 5 bases; nucleotides not matched to a gene: 6. CDR3 size: 14 residues. Germline values: CDR1 LNHNV, CDR2 YYDKDF (reference sequence). CDR3 residues: CATSRDRQRYGYTF. CDR3 DNA sequence: TGTGCCACCAGCAGGGACAGGCAAAGATATGGCTACACCTTC.

This chain uses TRBV25-1 with TRBJ2-1; perhaps TRBD1 as D (6 bases). The CDR3 contains 14 residues. From germline, CDR1 is MGHDK and CDR2 SYGVNS. Trimming pared 7 bases from V and 1 base from J, leaving 11 bases between. CDR3 protein: CASKETGSYNEQFF. The CDR3 DNA sequence: TGTGCCAGCAAGGAGACAGGATCCTACAATGAGCAGTTCTTC.

This clone appeared a few times. J is TRBJ2-7 and V is TRBV29-1; D may be TRBD2 (6 bases). CDR3 length equals 12 residues. Looked up from germline, CDR1 is SQVTM and CDR2 is ANQGSEA. The V end lost 6 bases, the J end lost 4 bases, and 13 bases lay between the germline ends. As DNA, the CDR3 is TGCAGCGTGCGTAGCGGCTTATACGAGCAGTACTTC. Encoded protein: CSVRSGLYEQYF.

The chain couples TRBV28 to TRBJ2-3, with 12 bases lining up with TRBD2. The ends lost 4 bases at V and 3 bases at J; junction bases unmatched: 5. Germline loops: CDR1 MDHEN, CDR2 SYDVKM. This CDR3 has 16 residues. The DNA of the CDR3 is TGTGCCAGCAGTTCCGCGACTAGCGGGGGTACAGATACGCAGTATTTT. It is translated as CASSSATSGGTDTQYF.

The chain has TRBV4-2 and TRBJ2-6; D is ambiguous. The germline CDR1 and CDR2 sequences are LGHNA and YNFKEQ. Deletions cut 4 bases from V and 0 bases from J, with 7 bases between. This CDR3 spans 15 amino acids. CDR3 sequence (DNA): TGTGCCAGCAGCCCAACATCCTCTGGGGCCAACGTCCTGACTTTC. Its translation: CASSPTSSGANVLTF.

The chain uses TRBV18 and TRBJ2-5; the D gene is possibly TRBD1 (5 bases). From germline, CDR1 is KGHSH and CDR2 LQKENI. The CDR3 runs 15 residues. With 1 base removed from V and 3 bases from J, the gap between germline ends came to 12 bases. DNA of the CDR3: TGTGCCAGCTCACCACTTCCAGGGTCGAAAGAGACCCAGTACTTC. It codes for CASSPLPGSKETQYF.

This chain connects TRBV27 to TRBJ2-1, with 15 bases that match TRBD2. Germline values: CDR1 MNHEY, CDR2 SMNVEV (reference sequence). V shed 4 bases, J shed 9 bases, and the junction held 7 bases outside the gene matches. CDR3 length equals 16 residues. CDR3 region: CASSSGLAGGKSEQFF. The CDR3, as DNA: TGTGCCAGCAGTTCGGGACTAGCGGGGGGAAAGAGTGAGCAGTTCTTC.

The rearrangement links TRBV29-1 to TRBJ1-2; TRBD1 matches 9 bases. Germline trimming cut 3 bases from V and 4 bases from J; bases unmatched to any gene: 3. The V gene's germline CDR1 is SQVTM and CDR2 ANQGSEA. The CDR3 is 13 residues long. The CDR3 DNA follows: TGCAGCGTTGAGGACAGGGGCTTCTATGGCTACACCTTC. Translated: CSVEDRGFYGYTF.

J is TRBJ1-1 and V is TRBV2, with D possibly being TRBD1 (5 bases). The germline V and J ends were trimmed by 7 bases and 7 bases, with 13 bases remaining between them. Germline V gives CDR1 SNHLY, CDR2 FYNNEI. The CDR3 extends over 12 amino acids. The CDR3 nucleotides read TGTGCCAGCATTCAGGGAACGAATGAAGCTTTCTTT. Amino acid sequence: CASIQGTNEAFF.

V and J are TRBV28 and TRBJ2-3, with 7 positions matching TRBD2. The germline gives CDR1 MDHEN, CDR2 SYDVKM. Trimming took 7 bases from V and 0 from J; bases not matched to a gene: 4. The CDR3 runs 14 residues. DNA of the CDR3: TGTGCCAGCAAAGTGGGAGGGAGCACAGATACGCAGTATTTT. This translates into CASKVGGSTDTQYF.

This chain links TRBV14 with TRBJ2-3; 7 bases map to TRBD1. Looked up from germline, CDR1 is SGHDN and CDR2 is FVKESK. This CDR3 spans 24 amino acids. V dropped 0 bases and J dropped 6; count of bases not matched to a gene: 33. CDR3 region: CASSQDLEGAACVGSDRPRDTQYF. The CDR3 DNA reads as TGTGCCAGCAGCCAAGATCTCGAGGGGGCGGCGTGTGTCGGGTCGGACCGTCCGCGGGATACGCAGTATTTT.

The CDR3 reads CASSASPGETEAFF. The DNA for the CDR3 is TGTGCCAGCAGCGCATCACCAGGGGAAACTGAAGCTTTCTTT. The chain uses TRBV7-2 and TRBJ1-1; D possibly corresponds to TRBD1 (6 bases). This CDR3 comprises 14 residues. V was cut by 5 bases and J by 5 bases, with 15 bases left in between. Germline-derived CDR1 and CDR2 are SGHTA and FQGNSA.

This chain uses TRBV4-1 with TRBJ2-5; 7 bases map to TRBD1. After removal of 1 base from V and 2 bases from J, the junction contained 4 bases not matched to a gene. Germline loops: CDR1 MGHRA, CDR2 YSYEKL. This CDR3 has 15 residues. The CDR3 loop reads CASSQGLQGQETQYF. In DNA form, the CDR3 reads TGCGCCAGCAGCCAAGGATTACAGGGGCAAGAGACCCAGTACTTC.

The J gene is TRBJ2-7, the V gene TRBV19, with a tentative D call TRBD2 (6 bases). The V end lost 9 bases, the J end lost 3 bases, and 15 bases lay between the germline ends. Germline-derived CDR1 and CDR2 are LNHDA and SQIVND (reference sequence). The CDR3 runs 13 residues. CDR3 sequence reads: CASSRGLDYEQYF. The CDR3 DNA sequence: TGTGCCAGCAGTCGGGGGTTGGACTACGAGCAGTACTTC.

The chain has TRBV28 and TRBJ1-1, with 8 nucleotides matching TRBD1. From germline, CDR1 is MDHEN and CDR2 SYDVKM. With V trimmed by 6 bases and J by 3 bases, 12 bases remained unmatched. CDR3 length: 16 residues. CDR3 in DNA: TGTGCCAGCAGAATACCCATGACAGGGGAGTACACTGAAGCTTTCTTT. This gives the protein CASRIPMTGEYTEAFF.